This T cell receptor beta chain emerged from a study of blood T cells in healthy people across ages (dated by TCRdb to between 2014 and 2017). Study-level background: In model experiments, template switching captured roughly one uniquely barcoded TCR beta cDNA molecule for every two T cells. The study analyzed two additional independent replicas of 1 million unique cDNA reads from the same blood draw for two donors, one aged 18 to 29 and one aged 80 or older. Donors were grouped into four age groups: young (average approximately 16 years), middle-aged (roughly 40), aged (around 56) and long-lived (about 89). To avoid experimental bias, donors of different ages were distributed randomly across sequencing lanes. Age-related changes in TCR beta repertoire diversity were measured in the study by deep sequencing normalized with unique cDNA molecular identifiers.

The full study reports these points: The CMV infection status of donors was not known, potentially confounding age-related changes in expanded clonotypes. The long-lived group showed more naive CD4+ T cells, fewer expanded clones and increased TCR diversity than the aged group, suggesting age selection. There was a strong correlation between observed TCR beta diversity and the percentage of naive T cells measured by flow cytometry. Estimates of total diversity based on one million sequenced T cells were regarded as lower bounds and as underestimates. Bulk unsorted PBMC profiling prevented conclusive comparison of naive and antigen-experienced compartments. As age increased, observed TCR beta diversity per million T cells dropped in a roughly linear way, and a significant reduction was already evident by age about 40.

Preparation of the library involved 5' RACE. Sequencing used an Illumina HiSeq 2500. A second PCR of about 6 to 11 cycles was performed with a sample-barcoded 5' primer and a J-beta primer mix. A template-switch 5' adaptor carrying 12 random nucleotides introduced a unique molecular identifier onto each TCR beta cDNA molecule. At least 2.5 million CDR3-containing paired-end reads were obtained from each sample. The Mint cDNA synthesis kit, primed by a TRBC-specific oligonucleotide, was used to synthesize first-strand cDNA from all RNA. After uracil-DNA glycosylase treatment, a first 18-cycle PCR used universal primers M1SS and BC2_uni_R on all cDNA. From the authors' description of their analysis: For normalization, 1 million high-quality reads, each with a distinct molecular identifier, were randomly selected from each sample. Reads sharing molecular identifiers were discarded rather than binned into consensus sequences. MiTCR, set to a Q25 quality threshold and the strictest error-elimination algorithm, was used for CDR3 identification, clonotype clustering and error correction. A nonparametric unseen species model using Euler transformation provided a lower-bound estimate of total TCR beta diversity. TCRdb handled the public reads itself, with Q25 trimming in fastp and clone calling in MiXCR, and kept productive beta chains. Entries are consolidated by CDR3 protein sequence, retaining the most common genes and DNA. The V and J calls reflect TCRdb's pipeline rather than the authors' work. The sample data list some 920,000 distinct CDR3 sequences, and about 51% of these were observed just once. Together, the top ten hold about 22% of the sample.

Of note for this clonotype: The antigen it binds to is not known. Per-nucleotide qualities are absent, and no much larger clonotype sits a single base away.

Donors were a few dozen systemically healthy Caucasian individuals from Russia aged roughly 6 to 95 years. Each donor gave 9.5 to 10 milliliters of peripheral blood, drawn into EDTA-treated Vacutainer tubes. Ficoll-Paque density-gradient centrifugation was used to isolate PBMCs, with at least 7 million per sample. Total RNA was extracted from PBMCs with Trizol reagent, with at least 5 micrograms obtained per sample. Naive CD45RAhigh/CD27high T cell percentages were measured by flow cytometry on a PBMC aliquot from every donor. Its CDR3 holds 15 amino acids, cysteine through phenylalanine. The retained sequence is limited to the CDR3, 45 bases, with the frame set at the first base. CDR1 and CDR2 were assigned from the germline V gene as SGHRS and YFSETQ.

This clonotype was sampled from a woman in her sixties or seventies in good health. Sequencing was done on a sample of blood. The chain links TRBV5-1 with TRBJ2-4, with TRBD2 identical over 14 junction bases. The J call is in doubt because the DNA end fits TRBJ2-7 better. The nucleotide sequence is given as TGCGCCAGCAGCTCGGGACTAGCGGGAGTGAACGAGCAGTACTTC. Translated, it reads CASSSGLAGVNEQYF.